This is a list of T cell receptor beta chains from one sample in a study of cytomegalovirus exposure and HLA in healthy donors. Data came from immunoSEQ multiplex PCR; TCRdb stores just in-frame clones and leaves some out. This sample yields about 100,000 clones, of which about 80% are seen a single time; over 4.5% belongs to the top ten. Specimen: PBMCs. These receptors originate from a woman aged 18-35 years in good health and CMV-seropositive. CDR3s include the opening cysteine and the closing phenylalanine or tryptophan. The D gene is left open where the match is weak. A clone size is listed for some rows: how often the clone was seen (once, few, many), or a class if it is expanded.

>TRBD1|TRBJ1-2|few|TRBV9
CASSAPTGAGGYTF
TGTGCCAGCAGCGCTCCTACAGGGGCAGGGGGCTACACCTTC
>TRBD2|TRBJ2-7|-|TRBV4-2
CASSQEVWTSGSYEQYF
TGTGCCAGCAGCCAAGAGGTGTGGACTAGCGGCTCCTACGAGCAGTACTTC
>TRBD1|TRBJ2-5|few|TRBV18
CASSPRDRASQETQYF
TGTGCCAGCTCACCCCGGGACAGGGCTTCCCAAGAGACCCAGTACTTC
>TRBD2|TRBJ2-7|few|TRBV29-1
CSAAPLGGSQSVYEQYF
TGCAGCGCGGCCCCGCTCGGCGGGAGCCAATCAGTTTACGAGCAGTACTTC
>TRBD2|TRBJ2-3|-|TRBV10-3
CAISVVSSGTDTQYF
TGTGCCATCAGTGTGGTATCTAGCGGAACAGATACGCAGTATTTT
>TRBD1|TRBJ2-1|-|TRBV27
CASSSHTGDNEQFF
TGTGCCAGCAGTTCCCACACAGGGGACAATGAGCAGTTCTTC
>-|TRBJ2-2|-|TRBV9
CASSVAAVGTGELFF
TGTGCCAGCAGCGTAGCTGCGGTAGGCACCGGGGAGCTGTTTTTT
>TRBD2|TRBJ2-1|-|TRBV27
CASSLGESSGYNEQFF
TGTGCCAGCAGTTTGGGGGAGTCTAGCGGATACAATGAGCAGTTCTTC
>-|TRBJ2-1|once|TRBV6-1
CASLNAGEQFF
TGTGCCAGCCTGAACGCGGGTGAGCAGTTCTTC
>TRBD1|TRBJ1-2|once|TRBV30
CAWTDGGQDYGYTF
TGTGCCTGGACGGACGGGGGACAGGACTATGGCTACACCTTC
>-|TRBJ2-5|-|TRBV19
CASSIEQGWETQYF
TGTGCCAGTAGTATAGAACAGGGATGGGAGACCCAGTACTTC
>TRBD1|TRBJ1-1|-|TRBV19
CASSRGQAFTEAFF
TGTGCCAGTAGTAGAGGACAGGCGTTCACTGAAGCTTTCTTT
>-|TRBJ2-7|-|TRBV6-1
CASSERLNPYEQYF
TGTGCCAGCAGTGAAAGACTAAACCCCTACGAGCAGTACTTC
>TRBD2|TRBJ2-7|-|TRBV6-6
CASSRGAYEQYF
TGTGCCAGCAGTCGGGGGGCCTACGAGCAGTACTTC
>-|TRBJ2-5|-|TRBV7-9
CAIITRRPEGTQYF
TGTGCCATCATAACCCGACGGCCCGAGGGGACCCAGTACTTC
>-|TRBJ2-1|-|TRBV2
CASSERVDSYNEQFF
TGTGCCAGCAGTGAACGCGTCGACTCCTACAATGAGCAGTTCTTC
>-|TRBJ1-1|few|TRBV20-1
CSALGWAEAFF
TGCAGTGCACTAGGATGGGCTGAAGCTTTCTTT
>TRBD2|TRBJ2-1|-|TRBV19
CASAGTSGSYEQFF
TGTGCCAGTGCTGGGACTAGCGGGAGCTATGAGCAGTTCTTC
>-|TRBJ1-1|few|TRBV5-1
CASSLSGTLQTEAFF
TGCGCCAGCAGCTTATCCGGGACACTTCAGACTGAAGCTTTCTTT
>TRBD1|TRBJ2-5|-|TRBV14
CASSQLIRGRQETQYF
TGTGCCAGCAGCCAACTTATTAGGGGGCGTCAGGAGACCCAGTACTTC
>TRBD1|TRBJ2-5|once|TRBV5-1
CASSWGQGARETQYF
TGCGCCAGCAGCTGGGGACAGGGGGCGCGGGAGACCCAGTACTTC
>TRBD2|TRBJ2-7|-|TRBV5-1
CASSFSSGSPLGEQYF
TGCGCCAGCAGCTTTTCTAGCGGGAGCCCCTTAGGGGAGCAGTACTTC
>-|TRBJ1-1|-|TRBV2
CASSGLQGRATEAFF
TGTGCCAGCAGTGGATTACAGGGTAGGGCGACTGAAGCTTTCTTT
>-|TRBJ1-6|once|TRBV10-3
CAINQGNSPLHF
TGTGCCATCAATCAGGGCAATTCACCCCTCCACTTT
>-|TRBJ1-1|-|TRBV18
CASSPPQGWDTEAFF
TGTGCCAGCTCACCCCCGCAGGGGTGGGACACTGAAGCTTTCTTT
>TRBD1|TRBJ2-5|-|TRBV5-6
CASSFRDRGRETQYF
TGTGCCAGCAGCTTCCGGGACAGGGGGCGAGAGACCCAGTACTTC
>TRBD1|TRBJ1-4|few|TRBV7-8
CASSLGAWDREKLFF
TGTGCCAGCAGCTTAGGGGCATGGGACAGGGAAAAACTGTTTTTT
>-|TRBJ2-1|-|TRBV6-5
CASSPTRLDGNEQFF
TGTGCCAGCAGTCCGACTCGTCTTGACGGTAATGAGCAGTTCTTC
>-|TRBJ1-1|few|TRBV19
CASSSITGEAFF
TGTGCCAGTAGTTCGATCACAGGGGAAGCTTTCTTT
>-|TRBJ1-1|once|TRBV5-1
CASSLDGGNTEAFF
TGCGCCAGCAGCTTGGACGGCGGGAACACTGAAGCTTTCTTT
>-|TRBJ1-4|once|TRBV19
CASSSGVEKLFF
TGTGCCAGTAGTTCCGGGGTCGAAAAACTGTTTTTT
>TRBD2|TRBJ2-3|-|TRBV2
CASLAGGRTDTQYF
TGTGCCAGTCTAGCGGGAGGGCGCACAGATACGCAGTATTTT
>-|TRBJ2-1|-|TRBV9
CASSVESRPYNEQFF
TGTGCCAGCAGCGTAGAGTCTAGACCATACAATGAGCAGTTCTTC
>-|TRBJ1-2|-|TRBV28
CASTTRGRLGYGYTF
TGTGCCAGTACCACCCGGGGAAGGCTGGGCTATGGCTACACCTTC
>TRBD1|TRBJ1-4|-|TRBV5-6
CASSEEGQGAGEKLFF
TGTGCCAGCAGCGAGGAAGGTCAGGGGGCTGGAGAAAAACTGTTTTTT
>TRBD1|TRBJ1-2|-|TRBV28
CASSRQGARGYTF
TGTGCCAGCAGTCGACAGGGGGCCAGGGGCTACACCTTC
>TRBD2|TRBJ2-1|-|TRBV28
CASRYVTSGFYNEQFF
TGTGCCAGCAGATACGTTACTAGCGGGTTCTACAATGAGCAGTTCTTC
>TRBD1|TRBJ2-1|-|TRBV6-9
CASRPRRDRGLDEQFF
TGTGCCAGCAGGCCACGCCGGGACAGGGGGCTCGATGAGCAGTTCTTC
>-|TRBJ2-7|once|TRBV2
CASTPFDGSGTYEQYF
TGTGCCAGCACTCCATTTGACGGGAGCGGCACCTACGAGCAGTACTTC
>TRBD1|TRBJ2-5|-|TRBV9
CASSVGSGGETQYF
TGTGCCAGCAGCGTAGGGTCAGGGGGAGAGACCCAGTACTTC
>-|TRBJ2-3|-|TRBV6-9
CASSYRSVGADTQYF
TGTGCCAGCAGTTATCGATCAGTCGGGGCAGATACGCAGTATTTT
>-|TRBJ1-1|-|TRBV27
CASSFRANTEAFF
TGTGCCAGCAGTTTCAGGGCGAACACTGAAGCTTTCTTT
>TRBD1|TRBJ2-5|-|TRBV9
CASSQTPGQGWETQYF
TGTGCCAGCAGTCAGACACCGGGACAGGGGTGGGAGACCCAGTACTTC
>TRBD2|TRBJ2-3|-|TRBV6-5
CASRRTSGRVDTQYF
TGTGCCAGCAGGCGGACTAGCGGGAGGGTGGATACGCAGTATTTT
>TRBD1|TRBJ1-5|once|TRBV9
CASSVGQGDQPQHF
TGTGCCAGCAGCGTTGGACAGGGCGACCAGCCCCAGCATTTT
>TRBD1|TRBJ2-3|-|TRBV5-6
CASSLESGQGGTDTQYF
TGTGCCAGCAGCTTGGAGTCGGGACAGGGTGGGACAGATACGCAGTATTTT
>-|TRBJ2-1|few|TRBV1
CTSSHSGTSSNEQFF
TGCACCAGCAGCCACTCCGGGACTAGCAGTAATGAGCAGTTCTTC
>TRBD2|TRBJ2-7|-|TRBV11-3
CASSLGLAGAAEQYF
TGTGCCAGCAGCTTAGGACTAGCGGGAGCGGCCGAGCAGTACTTC
>-|TRBJ2-5|-|TRBV2
CASSGGGWPQYF
TGTGCCAGCAGTGGCGGAGGTTGGCCCCAGTACTTC
>TRBD1|TRBJ2-7|few|TRBV5-1
CASSLGGTGSYEQYF
TGCGCCAGCAGCTTGGGAGGGACAGGGTCCTACGAGCAGTACTTC
>TRBD2|TRBJ2-1|-|TRBV2
CAAPISGSSYNEQFF
TGTGCCGCCCCAATTAGCGGGAGCTCCTACAATGAGCAGTTCTTC
>-|TRBJ1-2|-|TRBV12-1
CASSLGALANYGYTF
TGTGCCAGCAGCCTGGGGGCCCTAGCTAACTATGGCTACACCTTC
>-|TRBJ2-7|-|TRBV7-9
CASSLGGIGYEQYF
TGTGCCAGCAGCTTAGGGGGCATCGGTTACGAGCAGTACTTC
>-|TRBJ1-4|few|TRBV25-1
CASSARGIRNNEKLFF
TGTGCCAGCAGTGCCAGGGGAATTCGTAATAATGAAAAACTGTTTTTT
>-|TRBJ1-1|-|TRBV6-5
CASSYREGRGAFF
TGTGCCAGCAGTTACAGGGAAGGACGCGGGGCTTTCTTT
>-|TRBJ2-7|-|TRBV10-3
CAISEGTSYEQYF
TGTGCCATCAGTGAAGGGACATCTTACGAGCAGTACTTC
>-|TRBJ1-2|-|TRBV5-1
CASSLAGYGYTF
TGCGCCAGCAGCTTGGCCGGCTATGGCTACACCTTC
>-|TRBJ1-1|-|TRBV6-1
CASSEGFSEAFF
TGTGCCAGCAGTGAAGGTTTCTCTGAAGCTTTCTTT
>-|TRBJ2-3|-|TRBV28
CASSLGGSSTDTQYF
TGTGCCAGCAGTCTGGGGGGATCTAGCACAGATACGCAGTATTTT
>-|TRBJ1-5|-|TRBV28
CASTLRGNQPQHF
TGTGCCAGCACCCTAAGGGGAAATCAGCCCCAGCATTTT